These 19 T cell receptor beta chains were sequenced from one sample in a study of cytotoxic CD8 clonotypes in ibrutinib-treated CLL. Profiled with immunoSEQ multiplex PCR; TCRdb holds only in-frame clones, not every one. Of under 200,000 clones listed, approximately 80% are singletons. The sequencing used PBMCs, collected after 24 months of ibrutinib treatment. All receptors come from a human donor with chronic lymphocytic leukemia.

This chain connects TRBV7-9 to TRBJ2-2; 8 bases line up with TRBD2. Germline V gene data show CDR1 as SEHNR and CDR2 as FQNEAQ (reference sequence). This CDR3 contains 15 residues. With 4 bases clipped from V and 7 bases from J, the junction kept 8 bases outside the gene matches. Here the CDR3 reads CASSSRRGGFGELFF. The DNA of the CDR3 is TGTGCCAGCAGCTCCCGACGGGGGGGCTTCGGGGAGCTGTTTTTT.

This clone occurred once. CDR3 bases: TGTGCCAGCAGCTCGCAGGGGATTGAAGCTTTCTTT. Amino acid sequence: CASSSQGIEAFF. The chain has TRBV9 and TRBJ1-1; D possibly corresponds to TRBD1 (6 bases). Deletions cut 4 bases from V and 7 bases from J, with 11 bases between. The CDR3 totals 12 residues. The V gene's germline CDR1 is SGDLS and CDR2 YYNGEE.

The chain links TRBV19 to TRBJ2-1; no clear D gene. The CDR3 covers 11 residues. The germline V gene encodes CDR1 LNHDA and CDR2 SQIVND (reference sequence). Trimming shortened V by 3 bases and J by 10 bases, and 7 bases separated the two germline ends. Here the CDR3 DNA reads TGTGCCAGTAGTATCGGCCCAGAGCAGTTCTTC. Residues: CASSIGPEQFF. Filled out from reference TRBV19 and TRBJ2-1, the complete variable domain reads DGGITQSPKYLFRKEGQNVTLSCEQNLNHDAMYWYRQDPGQGLRLIYYSQIVNDFQKGDIAEGYSVSREKKESFPLTVTSAQKNPTAFYLCASSIGPEQFFGPGTRLTVL.

This clone has only one observation. This chain's CDR3 is CASSPGLENTEAFF. CDR3 DNA: TGTGCCAGCAGCCCAGGGCTGGAGAACACTGAAGCTTTCTTT. The rearrangement links TRBV6-5 to TRBJ1-1; the D gene is possibly TRBD1 (5 bases). With 6 bases removed from V and 1 base from J, the gap between germline ends came to 12 bases. Germline V gene lookup returns CDR1 MNHEY and CDR2 SVGAGI. The CDR3 loop spans 14 amino acids.

For the CDR3, the DNA is TGTGCCAGTAGTGTCGTATTCACAGGGGGAGACTCAACCTACGAGCAGTACTTC. Its protein product is CASSVVFTGGDSTYEQYF. This chain links TRBV19 with TRBJ2-7; TRBD1 matches at 8 bases. Unmatched junction bases numbered 17, after V lost 5 bases and J lost 2 bases. The germline CDR1 and CDR2 sequences are LNHDA and SQIVND (reference sequence). This CDR3 has 18 residues.

The V and J genes are TRBV28 and TRBJ2-5; D is perhaps TRBD2 (5 bases). The V end lost 9 bases, the J end lost 4 bases, and 18 bases lay between the germline ends. Germline V lookup: CDR1 MDHEN, CDR2 SYDVKM. The CDR3 extends over 14 amino acids. This CDR3 reads CASSTGISRETQYF. The DNA of the CDR3 is TGTGCCAGTAGTACGGGGATTTCTCGAGAGACCCAGTACTTC.

Points on this clone: Other nucleotide sequences in the sample specify the same CDR3. This rearrangement joins TRBV6-6 to TRBJ1-1; the D is unclear. The CDR3 runs to 13 residues. The V and J ends lost 2 bases and 1 base respectively, with 5 bases between them. Germline CDR1 is MNHNY and CDR2 is SVGAGI (reference sequence). The CDR3 region is CASSYGGNTEAFF. The CDR3 nucleotides read TGTGCCAGCAGTTACGGCGGGAACACTGAAGCTTTCTTT.

The chain carries TRBV5-6 and TRBJ1-1; D not resolved. Germline loops: CDR1 SGHDT, CDR2 YYEEEE. V was shortened by 4 bases and J by 0 bases, with 7 bases between the two germline ends. The CDR3 runs to 13 residues. In DNA, the CDR3 is TGTGCCAGCAGCCTCACCATGAACACTGAAGCTTTCTTT. It specifies CASSLTMNTEAFF.

Remarks on this clone: A junction end diverges from the germline sequence, so it may reflect a read error. The CDR3 DNA is TGTGCCAGCAGCCCGCGGGGGCTGACTGCAGCTTTCTTT. Translating gives CASSPRGLTAAFF. The chain couples TRBV7-9 to TRBJ1-1; D possibly corresponds to TRBD1 (6 bases). The CDR3 totals 13 residues. Per germline, CDR1 SEHNR and CDR2 FQNEAQ (reference sequence).

The chain joins TRBV30 to TRBJ1-5; a weak D match, TRBD1 (5 bases). This CDR3 has 16 residues. Germline values: CDR1 GTSNPN, CDR2 SVGIG (reference sequence). V was pared by 2 bases and J by 5 bases, with 19 bases between. The CDR3 DNA is TGTGCCTGGAGTACCACCCAGGGCAGGCCCCATCAGCCCCAGCATTTT. Its translation: CAWSTTQGRPHQPQHF.

This chain links TRBV30 with TRBJ1-5, with D unresolved. In germline, CDR1 is GTSNPN, CDR2 SVGIG (reference sequence). This CDR3 region has 15 residues. V lost 6 bases and J 8 bases, leaving 23 bases between the germline ends. The CDR3 reads CACGERSRAVEPQHF. CDR3 nucleotide sequence: TGTGCCTGCGGAGAGAGGAGCCGGGCGGTGGAGCCCCAGCATTTT.

V is TRBV27 and J is TRBJ2-1; 7 positions match TRBD2. The J segment lost 6 bases and the V segment lost 4 bases, leaving 6 bases of the junction unmatched. Looked up from germline, CDR1 is MNHEY and CDR2 is SMNVEV (reference sequence). This CDR3 contains 14 residues. The CDR3: CASSSLREINEQFF. In nucleotides, the CDR3 is TGTGCCAGCAGTTCTCTGCGGGAGATCAATGAGCAGTTCTTC.

This clone was detected once. The CDR3 bases are TGCGCCAGCAGCTCGAGAGCGACCTTGGGCACTGAAGCTTTCTTT. As protein: CASSSRATLGTEAFF. The chain recombines TRBV5-1 with TRBJ1-1; D not certain. The CDR3 consists of 15 residues. V shed 3 bases and J shed 4 bases, with 16 bases lying between them. Germline loops: CDR1 SGHRS, CDR2 YFSETQ.

This chain links TRBV19 with TRBJ1-5; maybe TRBD1 (6 bases). The ends were cut back, 5 bases at V and 2 bases at J, with 16 bases in the middle. In germline, CDR1 is LNHDA, CDR2 SQIVND (reference sequence). This CDR3 has 16 amino acids. CDR3 protein: CASSHRAQGGNQPQHF. CDR3 bases: TGTGCCAGTAGTCACAGGGCGCAGGGAGGCAATCAGCCCCAGCATTTT. The whole variable domain, remainder taken from reference TRBV19 and TRBJ1-5, is DGGITQSPKYLFRKEGQNVTLSCEQNLNHDAMYWYRQDPGQGLRLIYYSQIVNDFQKGDIAEGYSVSREKKESFPLTVTSAQKNPTAFYLCASSHRAQGGNQPQHFGDGTRLSIL.

The V gene is TRBV7-3, the J gene TRBJ2-2; D gene ambiguous. Per the germline V gene, CDR1 is SGHTA and CDR2 is FQGTGA. V was shortened by 5 bases and J by 1 base, with 8 bases between the two germline ends. The CDR3 covers 14 residues. CDR3 loop: CASSTDGNTGELFF. CDR3 bases: TGTGCCAGCAGCACGGACGGGAACACCGGGGAGCTGTTTTTT.

This chain connects TRBV11-3 to TRBJ1-1; D gene ambiguous. With 5 bases removed from V and 2 bases from J, the gap between germline ends came to 9 bases. Germline CDR1 is SGHNT and CDR2 is YENEEA. The CDR3 extends over 13 amino acids. CDR3 nucleotide sequence: TGTGCCAGCAGCGGAGGGTATAACACTGAAGCTTTCTTT. This codes for CASSGGYNTEAFF.

This chain links TRBV19 with TRBJ2-7; D perhaps matches TRBD1 (6 bases). There are 15 residues in the CDR3. From germline, CDR1 is LNHDA and CDR2 SQIVND (reference sequence). V was clipped by 6 bases and J by 2 bases, with 17 bases between them. This chain's CDR3 is CASRELGDITYEQYF. The CDR3 DNA sequence: TGTGCCAGTAGGGAATTGGGGGACATCACCTACGAGCAGTACTTC.

V gene TRBV6-5 combines with J gene TRBJ1-2; TRBD1 matches at 10 bases. The V segment lost 7 bases and the J segment 6 bases; nucleotides outside the gene matches: 5. The CDR3 covers 13 residues. Germline CDR1 is MNHEY and CDR2 is SVGAGI. DNA for the CDR3: TGTGCCAGCAACCGACAGGGGGCCGATGGCTACACCTTC. Translating it yields CASNRQGADGYTF.

The chain combines TRBV18 with TRBJ2-3; D is unresolved. Trimming took off 3 bases at V and 0 bases at J, with 7 bases between the two ends. This CDR3 region has 14 residues. Germline V gene lookup returns CDR1 KGHSH and CDR2 LQKENI. CDR3 in amino acids: CASSPSGSTDTQYF. CDR3 DNA: TGTGCCAGCTCACCTTCGGGTAGCACAGATACGCAGTATTTT. Drawing the rest from reference TRBV18 and TRBJ2-3, the complete variable domain is NAGVMQNPRHLVRRRGQEARLRCSPMKGHSHVYWYRQLPEEGLKFMVYLQKENIIDESGMPKERFSAEFPKEGPSILRIQQVVRGDSAAYFCASSPSGSTDTQYFGPGTRLTVL.